Reported below is one TCR beta chain. Its cognate antigen is unknown. The data stem from a study of T-cell memory formation after mild COVID-19. Study-wide findings and caveats: The main location of contracting CD4+ clones was CM and EM, and that of contracting CD8+ clones was EMRA.

Each CDR3 protein gets one entry after TCRdb re-called the 5' RACE reads with MiXCR. The data show approximately 490,000 distinct CDR3 sequences, with about 20% seen just once and about 12% held by the top ten. V lost 0 bases, J lost 6 bases, and 10 bases stayed unmatched. CDR3 length: 16 residues. The germline gives CDR1 SGHKS, CDR2 YYEKEE (reference sequence). The TCR originated in an adult woman who had mild COVID-19 (a few samples of this study predate the infection). Cell type and time point are not known. The chain is built from TRBV5-5 and TRBJ2-3, with 7 bases that match TRBD2. The sample consisted of PBMCs or a T cell subset sorted from them (not recorded which). This CDR3 is CASSLEAGRGLDTQYF. DNA for the CDR3: TGTGCCAGCAGCTTGGAAGCGGGGAGAGGGTTGGATACGCAGTATTTT.